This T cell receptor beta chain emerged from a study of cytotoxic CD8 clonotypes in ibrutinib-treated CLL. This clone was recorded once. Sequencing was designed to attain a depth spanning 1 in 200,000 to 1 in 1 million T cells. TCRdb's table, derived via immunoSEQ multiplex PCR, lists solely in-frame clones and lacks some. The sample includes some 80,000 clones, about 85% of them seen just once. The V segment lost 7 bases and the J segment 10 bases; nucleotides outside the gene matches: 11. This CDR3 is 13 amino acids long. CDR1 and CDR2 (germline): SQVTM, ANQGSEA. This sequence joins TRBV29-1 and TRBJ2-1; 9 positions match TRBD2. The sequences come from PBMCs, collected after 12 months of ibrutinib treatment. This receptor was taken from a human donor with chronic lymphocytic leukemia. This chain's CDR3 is CSAAGGGAGEQFF. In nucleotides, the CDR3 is TGCAGCGCGGCTGGCGGGGGGGCGGGGGAGCAGTTCTTC.